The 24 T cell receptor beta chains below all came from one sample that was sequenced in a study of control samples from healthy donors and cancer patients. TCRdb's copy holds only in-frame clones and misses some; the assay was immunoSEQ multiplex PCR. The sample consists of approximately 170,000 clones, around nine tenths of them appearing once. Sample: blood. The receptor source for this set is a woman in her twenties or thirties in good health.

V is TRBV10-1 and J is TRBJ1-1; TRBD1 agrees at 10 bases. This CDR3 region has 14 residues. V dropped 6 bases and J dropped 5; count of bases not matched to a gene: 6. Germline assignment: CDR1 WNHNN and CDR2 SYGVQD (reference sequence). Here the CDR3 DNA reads TGCGCCAGCAGCTCGGGACAGGGGTGGACTGAAGCTTTCTTT. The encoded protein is CASSSGQGWTEAFF.

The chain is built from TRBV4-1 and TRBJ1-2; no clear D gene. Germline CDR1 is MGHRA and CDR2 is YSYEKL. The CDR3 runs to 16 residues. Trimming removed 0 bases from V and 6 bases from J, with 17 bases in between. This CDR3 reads CASSQDLGIFGDGYTF. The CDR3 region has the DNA TGCGCCAGCAGCCAAGATCTCGGGATATTCGGGGATGGCTACACCTTC.

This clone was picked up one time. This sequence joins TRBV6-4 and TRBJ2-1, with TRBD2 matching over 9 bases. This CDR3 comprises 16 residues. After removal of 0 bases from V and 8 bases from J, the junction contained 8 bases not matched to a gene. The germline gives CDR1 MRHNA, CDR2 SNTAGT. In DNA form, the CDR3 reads TGTGCCAGCAGTGACTCCTTTAGCGGGAGCCCCCATGAGCAGTTCTTC. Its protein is CASSDSFSGSPHEQFF.

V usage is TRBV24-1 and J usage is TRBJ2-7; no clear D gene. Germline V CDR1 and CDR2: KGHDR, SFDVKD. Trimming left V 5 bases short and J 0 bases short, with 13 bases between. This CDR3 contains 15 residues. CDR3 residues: CATSGERASSYEQYV. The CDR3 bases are TGTGCCACCAGTGGCGAAAGGGCGAGCTCCTACGAGCAGTACGTC.

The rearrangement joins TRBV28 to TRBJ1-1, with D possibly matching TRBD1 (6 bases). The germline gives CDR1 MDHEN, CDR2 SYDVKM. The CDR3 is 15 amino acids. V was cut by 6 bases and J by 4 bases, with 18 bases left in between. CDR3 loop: CASRDPAGAATEAFF. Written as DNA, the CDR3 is TGTGCCAGCAGGGACCCTGCAGGGGCGGCCACTGAAGCTTTCTTT.

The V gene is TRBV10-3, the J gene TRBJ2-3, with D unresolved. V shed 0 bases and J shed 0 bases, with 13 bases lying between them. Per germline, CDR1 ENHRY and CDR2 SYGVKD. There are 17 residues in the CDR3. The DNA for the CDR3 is TGTGCCATCAGTGAGTCGAAATCCCCCCGGAGCACAGATACGCAGTATTTT. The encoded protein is CAISESKSPRSTDTQYF.

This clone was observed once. The DNA of the CDR3 is TGTGCCAGCAGACAGGGGGCTGGAAACACCATATATTTT. Translated: CASRQGAGNTIYF. The rearrangement links TRBV14 to TRBJ1-3; 8 bases line up with TRBD1. The CDR3 covers 13 residues. V shed 6 bases and J 2 bases; nucleotides not matched to a gene: 0. Germline V gene data show CDR1 as SGHDN and CDR2 as FVKESK.

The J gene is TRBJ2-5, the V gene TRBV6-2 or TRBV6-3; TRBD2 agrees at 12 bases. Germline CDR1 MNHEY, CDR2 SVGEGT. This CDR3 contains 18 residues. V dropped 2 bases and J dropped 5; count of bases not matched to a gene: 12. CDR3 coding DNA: TGTGCCAGCAGTTACCTCCGACTAGCGGGAGTTTTTGACGAGACCCAGTACTTC. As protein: CASSYLRLAGVFDETQYF.

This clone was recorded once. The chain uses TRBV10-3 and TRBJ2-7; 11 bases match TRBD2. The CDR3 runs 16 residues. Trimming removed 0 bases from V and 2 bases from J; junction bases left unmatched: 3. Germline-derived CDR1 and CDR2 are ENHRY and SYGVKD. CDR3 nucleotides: TGTGCCATCAGTGAGTCGACTAGCGGGGCTGCCTACGAGCAGTACTTC. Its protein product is CAISESTSGAAYEQYF.

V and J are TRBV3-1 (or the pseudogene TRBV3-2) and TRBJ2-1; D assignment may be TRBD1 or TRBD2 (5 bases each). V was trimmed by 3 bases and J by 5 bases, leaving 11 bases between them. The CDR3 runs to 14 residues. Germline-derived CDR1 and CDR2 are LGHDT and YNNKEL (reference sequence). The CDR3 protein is CASSHGGSNNEQFF. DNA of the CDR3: TGTGCCAGCAGCCATGGGGGATCTAACAATGAGCAGTTCTTC.

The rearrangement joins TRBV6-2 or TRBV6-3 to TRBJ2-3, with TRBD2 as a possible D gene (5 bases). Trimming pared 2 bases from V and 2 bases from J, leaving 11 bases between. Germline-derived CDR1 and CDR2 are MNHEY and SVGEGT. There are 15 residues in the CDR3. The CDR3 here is CASSYPGLNTDTQYF. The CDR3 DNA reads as TGTGCCAGCAGTTACCCCGGACTGAACACAGATACGCAGTATTTT.

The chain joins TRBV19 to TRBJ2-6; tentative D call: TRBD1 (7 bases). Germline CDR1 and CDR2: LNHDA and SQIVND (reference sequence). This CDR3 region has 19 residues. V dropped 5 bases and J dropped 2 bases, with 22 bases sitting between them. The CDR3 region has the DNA TGTGCCAGTAGTCCCCGGGGGACAGTAACACCTCCTGGGGCCAACGTCCTGACTTTC. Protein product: CASSPRGTVTPPGANVLTF.

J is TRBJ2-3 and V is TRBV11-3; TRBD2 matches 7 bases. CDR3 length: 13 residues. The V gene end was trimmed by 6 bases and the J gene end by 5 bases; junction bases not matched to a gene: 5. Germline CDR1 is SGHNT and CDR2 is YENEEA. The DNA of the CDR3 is TGTGCCAGCAGGTCCAGGGAGGGAGATACGCAGTATTTT. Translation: CASRSREGDTQYF.

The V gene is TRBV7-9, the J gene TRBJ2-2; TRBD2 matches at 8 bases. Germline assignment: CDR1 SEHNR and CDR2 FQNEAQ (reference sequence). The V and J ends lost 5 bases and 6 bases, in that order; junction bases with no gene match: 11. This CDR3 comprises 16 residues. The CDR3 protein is CASSPPTGLVPGELFF. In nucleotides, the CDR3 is TGTGCCAGCAGCCCCCCGACGGGACTAGTCCCCGGGGAGCTGTTTTTT.

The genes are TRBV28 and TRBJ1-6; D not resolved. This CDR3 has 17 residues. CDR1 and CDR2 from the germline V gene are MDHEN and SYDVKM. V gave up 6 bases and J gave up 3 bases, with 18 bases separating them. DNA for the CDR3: TGTGCCAGCAGCCCGCCCGAGACTGAAAGCTATAATTCACCCCTCCACTTT. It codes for CASSPPETESYNSPLHF.

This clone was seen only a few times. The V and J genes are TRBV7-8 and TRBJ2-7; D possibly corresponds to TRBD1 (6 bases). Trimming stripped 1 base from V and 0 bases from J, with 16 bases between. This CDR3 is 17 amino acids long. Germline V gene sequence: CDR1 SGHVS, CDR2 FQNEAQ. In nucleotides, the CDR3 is TGTGCCAGCAGCTTAGGATTAGGGGGACGAAGCTCCTACGAGCAGTACTTC. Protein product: CASSLGLGGRSSYEQYF.

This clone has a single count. The CDR3 region has the DNA TGCAGTGCTAGTTGGCCTAGCGGGAGACTGGAGGAGACCCAGTACTTC. This encodes CSASWPSGRLEETQYF. V is TRBV20-1 and J is TRBJ2-5; TRBD2 aligns across 10 bases. Looked up from germline, CDR1 is DFQATT and CDR2 is SNEGSKA (reference sequence). The CDR3 consists of 16 residues. The V and J ends lost 3 bases and 5 bases, in that order; junction bases with no gene match: 12.

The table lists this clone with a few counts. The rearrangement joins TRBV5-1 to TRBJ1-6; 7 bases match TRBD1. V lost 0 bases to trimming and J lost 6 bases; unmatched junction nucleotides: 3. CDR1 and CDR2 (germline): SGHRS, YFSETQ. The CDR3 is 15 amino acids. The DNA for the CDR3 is TGCGCCAGCAGCTTGGGAACAGGGGTTAATTCACCCCTCCACTTT. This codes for CASSLGTGVNSPLHF.

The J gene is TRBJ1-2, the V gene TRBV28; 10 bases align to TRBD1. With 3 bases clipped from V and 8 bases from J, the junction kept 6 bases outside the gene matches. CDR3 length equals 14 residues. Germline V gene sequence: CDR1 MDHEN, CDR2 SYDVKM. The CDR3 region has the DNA TGTGCCAGCAGTTTTGACAGGGGGCAAAGGGGCTACACCTTC. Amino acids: CASSFDRGQRGYTF.

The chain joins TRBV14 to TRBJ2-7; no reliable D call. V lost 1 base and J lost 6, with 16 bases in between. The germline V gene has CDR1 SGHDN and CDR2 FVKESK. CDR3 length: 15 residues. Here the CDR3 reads CASSQVGQHNGEQYF. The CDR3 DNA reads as TGTGCCAGCAGCCAAGTTGGCCAGCACAATGGCGAGCAGTACTTC.

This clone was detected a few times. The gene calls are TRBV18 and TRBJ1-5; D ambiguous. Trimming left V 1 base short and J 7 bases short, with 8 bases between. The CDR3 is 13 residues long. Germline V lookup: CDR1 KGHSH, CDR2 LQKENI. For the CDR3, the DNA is TGTGCCAGCTCACCACTAGCGGGGCAGCCCCAGCATTTT. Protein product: CASSPLAGQPQHF.

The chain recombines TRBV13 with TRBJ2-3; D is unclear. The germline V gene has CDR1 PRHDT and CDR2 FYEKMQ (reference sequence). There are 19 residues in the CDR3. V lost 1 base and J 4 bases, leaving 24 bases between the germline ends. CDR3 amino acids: CASSLVGQGRWITADTQYF. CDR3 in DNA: TGTGCCAGCAGCTTAGTGGGCCAAGGGCGATGGATCACAGCAGATACGCAGTATTTT. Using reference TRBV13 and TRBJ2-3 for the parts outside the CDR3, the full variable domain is AAGVIQSPRHLIKEKRETATLKCYPIPRHDTVYWYQQGPGQDPQFLISFYEKMQSDKGSIPDRFSAQQFSDYHSELNMSSLELGDSALYFCASSLVGQGRWITADTQYFGPGTRLTVL.

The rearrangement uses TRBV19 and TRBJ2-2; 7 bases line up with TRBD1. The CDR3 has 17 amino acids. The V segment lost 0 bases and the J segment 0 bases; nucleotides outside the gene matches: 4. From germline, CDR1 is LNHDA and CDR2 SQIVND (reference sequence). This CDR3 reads CASSIDPGQANTGELFF. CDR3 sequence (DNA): TGTGCCAGTAGTATAGATCCCGGACAGGCGAACACCGGGGAGCTGTTTTTT. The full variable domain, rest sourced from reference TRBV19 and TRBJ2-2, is DGGITQSPKYLFRKEGQNVTLSCEQNLNHDAMYWYRQDPGQGLRLIYYSQIVNDFQKGDIAEGYSVSREKKESFPLTVTSAQKNPTAFYLCASSIDPGQANTGELFFGEGSRLTVL.

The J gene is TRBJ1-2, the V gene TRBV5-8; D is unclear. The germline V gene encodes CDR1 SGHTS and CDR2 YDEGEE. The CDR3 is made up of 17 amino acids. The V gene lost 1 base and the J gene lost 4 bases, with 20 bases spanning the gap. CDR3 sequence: CASSLLFGMGVSYGYTF. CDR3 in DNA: TGTGCCAGCAGCTTGTTGTTCGGTATGGGCGTGAGCTATGGCTACACCTTC.